These T cell receptor beta chains were read from a single sample in a study of cytomegalovirus exposure and HLA in healthy donors. Clones were read by immunoSEQ multiplex PCR, and TCRdb kept only the in-frame ones, dropping some. Found here are over 120,000 clones, roughly 74% of them singletons; the top ten hold around 2.5%. Sequencing was performed on PBMCs. The receptor set was obtained from a woman under 30 in good health and CMV-seropositive. CDR3s leave out the opening cysteine and the closing phenylalanine or tryptophan. The D gene is left open where the match is weak.

d_call v_call cdr3_length cdr3_aa
NA TRBV6-5 14 ASSSPPPYSNTEAF
NA TRBV7-4 8 ASSSGEQF
TRBD2 TRBV18 13 ASSPSRTSGGSQY
NA TRBV21-1 13 ASSNGRQGGAEAF
TRBD2 TRBV28 13 ASSHLAGGQETQY
NA TRBV27 7 ASSLEAL
NA TRBV9 11 ASSQTVGNTIY
NA TRBV4-1 15 ASSQDIGRGTQETQY
TRBD1 TRBV6-5 12 ASSTGTGLAKLF
TRBD2 TRBV7-6 11 AIAGEEDNEQF